This TCR beta chain emerged from a study of cytomegalovirus exposure and HLA in healthy donors. In regard to this clone: Its target is not known.

Study-wide findings and caveats: Some segments of the V type, notably TRBV6-2 and TRBV6-3, were excluded as indistinguishable. Relative to equally common others, HLA-associated TCR beta chains showed greater clonal expansion in a later analysis. Later analysis identified about 17,000 TCR beta sequences associated with HLA alleles, using a false discovery rate threshold of 0.05.

Looked up from germline, CDR1 is LNHDA and CDR2 is SQIVND (reference sequence). This CDR3 has 11 amino acids. The V segment lost 3 bases and the J segment 10 bases; nucleotides outside the gene matches: 2. Primers included in the PCR were 60 Vbeta and 13 Jbeta primers. TCRdb keeps only in-frame clones here, not all; method: immunoSEQ multiplex PCR. The listing records about 200,000 clones. The TCR comes from a girl aged 2 to 9 in good health and CMV-seropositive. The chain couples TRBV19 to TRBJ1-2, with TRBD1 matching over 7 bases. Sequencing used PBMCs. CDR3 nucleotide sequence: TGTGCCAGTAGTATCGGGACAGACTACACCTTC. Its protein product is CASSIGTDYTF. The full variable domain, completed using reference TRBV19 and TRBJ1-2, is DGGITQSPKYLFRKEGQNVTLSCEQNLNHDAMYWYRQDPGQGLRLIYYSQIVNDFQKGDIAEGYSVSREKKESFPLTVTSAQKNPTAFYLCASSIGTDYTFGSGTRLTVV.